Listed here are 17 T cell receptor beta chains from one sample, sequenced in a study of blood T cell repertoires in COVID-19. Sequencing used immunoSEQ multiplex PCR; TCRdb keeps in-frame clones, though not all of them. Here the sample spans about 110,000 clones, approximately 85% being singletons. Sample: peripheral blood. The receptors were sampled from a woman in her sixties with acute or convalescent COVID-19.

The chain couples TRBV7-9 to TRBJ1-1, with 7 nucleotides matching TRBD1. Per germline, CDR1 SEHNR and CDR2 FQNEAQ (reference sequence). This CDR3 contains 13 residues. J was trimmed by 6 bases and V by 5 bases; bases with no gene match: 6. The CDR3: CASSPEGTAEAFF. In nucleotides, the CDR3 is TGTGCCAGCAGCCCGGAAGGGACAGCTGAAGCTTTCTTT.

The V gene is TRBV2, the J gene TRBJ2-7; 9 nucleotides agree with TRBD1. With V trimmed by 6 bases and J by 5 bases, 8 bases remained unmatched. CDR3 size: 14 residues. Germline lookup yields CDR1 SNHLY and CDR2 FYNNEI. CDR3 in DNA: TGTGCCAGCAGGGCCGGGACAGGGATCCACGAGCAGTACTTC. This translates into CASRAGTGIHEQYF.

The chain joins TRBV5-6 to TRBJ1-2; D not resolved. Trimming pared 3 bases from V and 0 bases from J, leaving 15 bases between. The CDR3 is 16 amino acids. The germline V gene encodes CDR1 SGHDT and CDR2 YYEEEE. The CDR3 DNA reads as TGTGCCAGCAGCTACGAACTAGGTTCAGCTAACTATGGCTACACCTTC. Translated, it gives CASSYELGSANYGYTF.

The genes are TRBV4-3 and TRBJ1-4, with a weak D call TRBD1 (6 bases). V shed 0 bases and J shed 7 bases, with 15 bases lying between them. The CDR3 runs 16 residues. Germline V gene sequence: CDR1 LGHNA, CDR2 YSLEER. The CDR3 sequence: CASSQDGRGRVEKLFF. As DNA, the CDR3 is TGCGCCAGCAGCCAAGATGGGAGGGGGAGGGTTGAAAAACTGTTTTTT.

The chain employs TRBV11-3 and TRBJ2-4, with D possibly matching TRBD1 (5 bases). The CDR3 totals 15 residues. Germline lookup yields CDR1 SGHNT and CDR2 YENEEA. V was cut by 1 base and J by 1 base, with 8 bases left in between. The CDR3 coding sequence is TGTGCCAGCAGCTTAGTATCAGGGGCCAAAAACATTCAGTACTTC. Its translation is CASSLVSGAKNIQYF. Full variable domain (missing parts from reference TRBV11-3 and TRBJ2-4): EAGVVQSPRYKIIEKKQPVAFWCNPISGHNTLYWYLQNLGQGPELLIRYENEEAVDDSQLPKDRFSAERLKGVDSTLKIQPAELGDSAVYLCASSLVSGAKNIQYFGAGTRLSVL.

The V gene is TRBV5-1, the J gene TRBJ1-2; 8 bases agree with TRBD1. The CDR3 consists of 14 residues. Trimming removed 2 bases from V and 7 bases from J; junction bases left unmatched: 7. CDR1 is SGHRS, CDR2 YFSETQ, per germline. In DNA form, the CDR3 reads TGCGCCAGCAGCTTCTCGGACAGGGAAACTGGCTACACCTTC. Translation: CASSFSDRETGYTF. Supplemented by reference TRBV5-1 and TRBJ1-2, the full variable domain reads KAGVTQTPRYLIKTRGQQVTLSCSPISGHRSVSWYQQTPGQGLQFLFEYFSETQRNKGNFPGRFSGRQFSNSRSEMNVSTLELGDSALYLCASSFSDRETGYTFGSGTRLTVV.

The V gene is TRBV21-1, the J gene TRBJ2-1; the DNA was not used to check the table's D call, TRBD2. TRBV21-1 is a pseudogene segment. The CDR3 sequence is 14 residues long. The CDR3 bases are TGTGCCAGCAGGAGACTAGCGGGGGGCGATGAGCAGTTCTTC. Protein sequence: CASRRLAGGDEQFF.

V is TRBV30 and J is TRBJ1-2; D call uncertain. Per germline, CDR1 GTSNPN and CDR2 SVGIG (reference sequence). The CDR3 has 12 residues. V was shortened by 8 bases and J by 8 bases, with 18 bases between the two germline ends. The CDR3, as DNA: TGTGCCGCGACCGGGGTGATCTTCGGCTACACCTTC. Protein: CAATGVIFGYTF.

The CDR3 here is CASSLFSGGAGYEQYF. For the CDR3, the DNA is TGTGCCAGCAGCTTATTCAGCGGGGGGGCCGGGTACGAGCAGTACTTC. The chain combines TRBV7-2 with TRBJ2-7; 10 bases line up with TRBD2. The CDR3 totals 16 residues. CDR1 SGHTA and CDR2 FQGNSA come from the germline V gene. J gave up 4 bases and V 2 bases, and 8 bases lay outside the gene matches.

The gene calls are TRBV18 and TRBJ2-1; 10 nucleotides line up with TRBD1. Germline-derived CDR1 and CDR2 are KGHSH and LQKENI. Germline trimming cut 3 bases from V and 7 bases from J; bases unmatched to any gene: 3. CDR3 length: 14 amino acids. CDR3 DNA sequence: TGTGCCAGCTCACCCGGGACAGGGGTAAATGAGCAGTTCTTC. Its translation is CASSPGTGVNEQFF.

The CDR3 nucleotides are TGTGCCAGCACCTTAGGGACAGGGTTTACCGGGGAGCTGTTTTTT. The encoded protein is CASTLGTGFTGELFF. V is TRBV2 and J is TRBJ2-2, with 9 bases that match TRBD1. Germline-derived CDR1 and CDR2 are SNHLY and FYNNEI. J lost 5 bases, V lost 7 bases, and 8 bases had no gene match. The CDR3 runs 15 residues.

CDR3 in DNA: TGCGCCAGCAGCGTCGGGACATTTGAAGCTTTCTTT. This sequence encodes CASSVGTFEAFF. The chain links TRBV5-1 to TRBJ1-1; the D gene is possibly TRBD1 (6 bases). There are 12 residues in the CDR3. From germline, CDR1 is SGHRS and CDR2 YFSETQ. V lost 4 bases and J lost 7, with 11 bases in between.

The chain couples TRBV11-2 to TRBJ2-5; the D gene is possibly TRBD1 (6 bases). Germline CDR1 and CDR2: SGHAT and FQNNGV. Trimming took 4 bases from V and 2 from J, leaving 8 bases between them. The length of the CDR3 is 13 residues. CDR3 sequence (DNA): TGTGCCAGCAGCTGGCAGGGGCAAGAGACCCAGTACTTC. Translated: CASSWQGQETQYF.

The CDR3 DNA sequence: TGTGCCAGCTCACCAACAGGGTTCGCGAACACCGGGGAGCTGTTTTTT. Its protein product is CASSPTGFANTGELFF. This chain links TRBV18 with TRBJ2-2, with D perhaps TRBD1 (6 bases). Germline CDR1 KGHSH, CDR2 LQKENI. The CDR3 extends over 16 amino acids. V gave up 2 bases and J gave up 0 bases, with 10 bases separating them.

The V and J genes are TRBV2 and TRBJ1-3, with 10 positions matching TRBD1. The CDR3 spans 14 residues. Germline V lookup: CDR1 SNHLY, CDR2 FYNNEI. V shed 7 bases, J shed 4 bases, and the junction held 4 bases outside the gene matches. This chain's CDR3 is CASMGTGAGNTIYF. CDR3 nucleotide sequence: TGTGCCAGCATGGGGACAGGGGCCGGAAACACCATATATTTT.

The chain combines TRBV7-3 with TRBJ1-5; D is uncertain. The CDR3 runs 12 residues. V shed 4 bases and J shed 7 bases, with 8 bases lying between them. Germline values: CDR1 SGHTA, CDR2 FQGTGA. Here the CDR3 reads CASSSLIQPQHF. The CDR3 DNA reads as TGTGCCAGCAGCTCCCTTATCCAGCCCCAGCATTTT.

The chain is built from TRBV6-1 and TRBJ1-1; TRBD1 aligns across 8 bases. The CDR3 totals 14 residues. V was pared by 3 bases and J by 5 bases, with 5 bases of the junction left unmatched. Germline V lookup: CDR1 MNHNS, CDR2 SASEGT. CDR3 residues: CASSDEQGVTEAFF. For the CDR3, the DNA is TGTGCCAGCAGTGACGAACAGGGGGTTACTGAAGCTTTCTTT.